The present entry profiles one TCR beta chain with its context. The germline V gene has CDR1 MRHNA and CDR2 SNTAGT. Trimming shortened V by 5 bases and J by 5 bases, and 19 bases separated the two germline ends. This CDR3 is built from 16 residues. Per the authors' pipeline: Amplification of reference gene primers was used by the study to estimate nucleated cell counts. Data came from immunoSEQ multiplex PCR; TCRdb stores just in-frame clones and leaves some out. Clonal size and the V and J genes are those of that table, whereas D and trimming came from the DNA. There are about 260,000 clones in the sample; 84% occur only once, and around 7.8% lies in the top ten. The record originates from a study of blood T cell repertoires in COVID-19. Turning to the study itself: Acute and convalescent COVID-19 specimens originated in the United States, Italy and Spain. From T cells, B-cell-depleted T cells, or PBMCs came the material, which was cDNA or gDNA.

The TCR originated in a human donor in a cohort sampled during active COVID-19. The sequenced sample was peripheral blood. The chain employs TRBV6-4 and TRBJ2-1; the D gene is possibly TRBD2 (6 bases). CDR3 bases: TGTGCCAGCAGTTTCGTGGGAACTAGCAGTAACAATGAGCAGTTCTTC. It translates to CASSFVGTSSNNEQFF.